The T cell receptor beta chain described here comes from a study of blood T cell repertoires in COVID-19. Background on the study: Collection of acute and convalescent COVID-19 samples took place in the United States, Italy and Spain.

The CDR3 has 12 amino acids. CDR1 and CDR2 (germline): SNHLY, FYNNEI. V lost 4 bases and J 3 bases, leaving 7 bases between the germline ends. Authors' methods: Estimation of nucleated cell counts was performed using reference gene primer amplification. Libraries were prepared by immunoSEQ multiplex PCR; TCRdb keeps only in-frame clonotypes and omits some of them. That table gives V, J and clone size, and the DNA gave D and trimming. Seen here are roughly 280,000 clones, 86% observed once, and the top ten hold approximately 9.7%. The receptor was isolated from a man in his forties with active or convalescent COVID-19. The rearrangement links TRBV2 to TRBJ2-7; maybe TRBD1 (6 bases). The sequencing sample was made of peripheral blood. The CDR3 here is CASSVQGYEQYF. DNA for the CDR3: TGTGCCAGCAGTGTACAGGGCTACGAGCAGTACTTC.